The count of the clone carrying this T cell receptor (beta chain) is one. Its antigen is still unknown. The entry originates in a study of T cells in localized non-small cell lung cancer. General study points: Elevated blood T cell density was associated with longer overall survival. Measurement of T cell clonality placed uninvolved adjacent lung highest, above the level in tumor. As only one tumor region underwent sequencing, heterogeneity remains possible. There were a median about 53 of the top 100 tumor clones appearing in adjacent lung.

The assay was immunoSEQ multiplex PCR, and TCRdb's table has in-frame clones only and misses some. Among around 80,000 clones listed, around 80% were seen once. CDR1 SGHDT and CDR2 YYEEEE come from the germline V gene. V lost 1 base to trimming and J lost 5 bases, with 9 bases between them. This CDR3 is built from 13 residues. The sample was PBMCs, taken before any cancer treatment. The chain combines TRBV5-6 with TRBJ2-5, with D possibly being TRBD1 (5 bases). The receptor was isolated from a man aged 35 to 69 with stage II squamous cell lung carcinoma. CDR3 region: CASSLRQRETQYF. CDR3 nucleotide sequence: TGTGCCAGCAGCTTGAGACAGAGGGAGACCCAGTACTTC.